This note documents a single TCR beta chain sequence. The antigen is unknown. The CDR3 loop spans 18 amino acids. Trimming took off 0 bases at V and 12 bases at J, with 28 bases between the two ends. CDR1 and CDR2 from the germline V gene are SGHNT and YYREEE (reference sequence). This entry is derived from a study of long-term antiretroviral therapy in people with HIV. Version v3.0 of the immunoSEQ assay was performed at survey level. This table comes from immunoSEQ multiplex PCR, and its TCRdb copy is limited to in-frame clones, with some not included. The table includes tens of thousands of clones, 85% detected once. Study-level results: Drawn between about 2004 and 2018, the blood was possibly obtained under older ART regimens.

Specimen: unsorted PBMCs, collected 2.3 years after starting antiretroviral therapy. The sequence derives from a man aged 40-49 years with HIV. The V gene is TRBV5-4, the J gene TRBJ2-1, with D possibly matching TRBD1 (5 bases). The CDR3 sequence: CASSLEGPLRLQPNGQFF. CDR3 sequence (DNA): TGTGCCAGCAGCTTGGAGGGGCCACTTCGACTTCAACCCAACGGGCAGTTCTTC.